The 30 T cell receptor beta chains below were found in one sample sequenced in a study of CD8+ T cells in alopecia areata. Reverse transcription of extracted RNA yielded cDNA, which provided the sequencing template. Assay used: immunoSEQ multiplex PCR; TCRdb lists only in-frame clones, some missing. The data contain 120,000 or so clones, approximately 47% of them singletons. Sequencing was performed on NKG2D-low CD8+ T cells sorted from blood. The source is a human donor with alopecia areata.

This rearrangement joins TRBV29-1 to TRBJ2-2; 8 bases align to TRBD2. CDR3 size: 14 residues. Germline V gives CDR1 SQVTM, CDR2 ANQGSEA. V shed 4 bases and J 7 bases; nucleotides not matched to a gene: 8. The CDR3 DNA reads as TGCAGCGTTGTACAGGGACTAGAGGTCGGGGAGCTGTTTTTT. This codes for CSVVQGLEVGELFF.

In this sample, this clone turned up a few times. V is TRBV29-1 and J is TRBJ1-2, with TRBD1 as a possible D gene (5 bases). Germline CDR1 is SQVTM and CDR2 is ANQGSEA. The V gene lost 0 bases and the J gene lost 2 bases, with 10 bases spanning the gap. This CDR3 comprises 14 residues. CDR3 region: CSVEERDGNYGYTF. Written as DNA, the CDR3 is TGCAGCGTTGAAGAGAGGGACGGGAACTATGGCTACACCTTC.

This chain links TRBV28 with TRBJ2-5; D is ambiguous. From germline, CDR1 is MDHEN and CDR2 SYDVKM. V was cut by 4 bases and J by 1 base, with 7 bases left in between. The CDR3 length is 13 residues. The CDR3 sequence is CASSSPPQETQYF. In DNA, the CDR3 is TGTGCCAGCAGTTCGCCGCCCCAAGAGACCCAGTACTTC. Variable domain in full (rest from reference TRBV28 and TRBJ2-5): DVKVTQSSRYLVKRTGEKVFLECVQDMDHENMFWYRQDPGLGLRLIYFSYDVKMKEKGDIPEGYSVSREKKERFSLILESASTNQTSMYLCASSSPPQETQYFGPGTRLLVL.

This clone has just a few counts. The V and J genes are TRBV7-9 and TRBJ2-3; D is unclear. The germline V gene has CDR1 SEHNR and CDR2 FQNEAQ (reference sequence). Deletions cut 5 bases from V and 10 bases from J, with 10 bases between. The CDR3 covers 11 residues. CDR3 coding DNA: TGTGCCAGCAGCCCAGATGTGGCGCAGTATTTT. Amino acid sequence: CASSPDVAQYF.

The CDR3 DNA reads TGTGCCAGCAGTTTAAGGGGAAACGTCGAGACCCAGTACTTC. Its translation is CASSLRGNVETQYF. This chain uses TRBV27 with TRBJ2-5, with D tentatively TRBD1 (5 bases). V was shortened by 2 bases and J by 5 bases, with 12 bases between the two germline ends. The CDR3 covers 14 residues. The V gene's germline CDR1 is MNHEY and CDR2 SMNVEV (reference sequence).

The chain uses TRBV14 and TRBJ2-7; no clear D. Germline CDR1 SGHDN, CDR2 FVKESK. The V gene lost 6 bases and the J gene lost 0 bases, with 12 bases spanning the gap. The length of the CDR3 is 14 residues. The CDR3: CASSPKQSSYEQYF. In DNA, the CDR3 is TGTGCCAGCAGTCCTAAACAGAGCTCCTACGAGCAGTACTTC.

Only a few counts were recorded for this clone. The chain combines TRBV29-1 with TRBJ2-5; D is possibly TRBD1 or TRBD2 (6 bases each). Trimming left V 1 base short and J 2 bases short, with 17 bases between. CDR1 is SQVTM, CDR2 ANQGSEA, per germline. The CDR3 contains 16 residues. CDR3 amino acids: CSVEGWEGGFQETQYF. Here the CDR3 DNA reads TGCAGCGTTGAAGGATGGGAAGGGGGGTTTCAAGAGACCCAGTACTTC. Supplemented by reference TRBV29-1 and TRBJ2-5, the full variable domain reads SAVISQKPSRDICQRGTSLTIQCQVDSQVTMMFWYRQQPGQSLTLIATANQGSEATYESGFVIDKFPISRPNLTFSTLTVSNMSPEDSSIYLCSVEGWEGGFQETQYFGPGTRLLVL.

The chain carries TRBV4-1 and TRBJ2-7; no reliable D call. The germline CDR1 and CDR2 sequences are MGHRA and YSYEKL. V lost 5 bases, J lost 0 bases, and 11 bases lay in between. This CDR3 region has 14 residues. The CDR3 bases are TGCGCCAGCAGCGGTTCGGTCAGCTCCTACGAGCAGTACTTC. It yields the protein CASSGSVSSYEQYF.

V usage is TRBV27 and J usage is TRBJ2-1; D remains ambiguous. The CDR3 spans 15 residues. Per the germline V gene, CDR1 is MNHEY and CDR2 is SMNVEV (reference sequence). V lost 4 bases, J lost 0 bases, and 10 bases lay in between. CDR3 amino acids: CASSSGPSSYNEQFF. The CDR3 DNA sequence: TGTGCCAGCAGTTCCGGACCCAGCTCCTACAATGAGCAGTTCTTC.

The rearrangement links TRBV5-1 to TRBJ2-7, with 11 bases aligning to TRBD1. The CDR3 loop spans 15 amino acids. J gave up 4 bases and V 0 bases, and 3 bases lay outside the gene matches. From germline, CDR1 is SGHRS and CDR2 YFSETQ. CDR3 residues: CASSLAGTGGYEQYF. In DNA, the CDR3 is TGCGCCAGCAGCTTGGCTGGGACAGGGGGTTACGAGCAGTACTTC.

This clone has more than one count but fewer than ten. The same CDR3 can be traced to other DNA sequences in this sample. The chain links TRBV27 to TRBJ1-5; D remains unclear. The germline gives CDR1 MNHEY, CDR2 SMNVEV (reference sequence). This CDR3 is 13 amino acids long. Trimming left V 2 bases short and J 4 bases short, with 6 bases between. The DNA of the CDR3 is TGTGCCAGCAGTTTACGCGGGAATCAGCCCCAGCATTTT. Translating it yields CASSLRGNQPQHF.

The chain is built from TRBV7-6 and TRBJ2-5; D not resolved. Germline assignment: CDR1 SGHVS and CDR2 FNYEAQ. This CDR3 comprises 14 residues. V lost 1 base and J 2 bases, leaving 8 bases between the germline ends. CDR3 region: CASSLVAVQETQYF. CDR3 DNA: TGTGCCAGCAGCTTAGTCGCGGTACAAGAGACCCAGTACTTC.

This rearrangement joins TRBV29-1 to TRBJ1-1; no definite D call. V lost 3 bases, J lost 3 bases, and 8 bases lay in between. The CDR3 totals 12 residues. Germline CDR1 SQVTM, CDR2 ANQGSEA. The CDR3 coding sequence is TGCAGCGTTGATGGTAGTTACACTGAAGCTTTCTTT. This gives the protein CSVDGSYTEAFF.

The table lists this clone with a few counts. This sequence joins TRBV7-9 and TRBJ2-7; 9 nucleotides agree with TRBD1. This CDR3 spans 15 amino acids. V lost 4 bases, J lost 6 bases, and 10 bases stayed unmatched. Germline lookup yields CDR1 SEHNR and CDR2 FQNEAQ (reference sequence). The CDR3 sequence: CASSSWTGAQGEQYF. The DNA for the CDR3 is TGTGCCAGCAGCTCCTGGACAGGGGCGCAGGGCGAGCAGTACTTC.

The CDR3 protein is CASSFEGDTQYF. The CDR3 region has the DNA TGTGCCAGCAGTTTCGAGGGAGATACGCAGTATTTT. The V call is TRBV27, the J call TRBJ2-3, with D possibly being TRBD2 (5 bases). CDR1 and CDR2 from the germline V gene are MNHEY and SMNVEV (reference sequence). This CDR3 comprises 12 residues. The V and J ends lost 3 bases and 5 bases respectively, with 6 bases between them.

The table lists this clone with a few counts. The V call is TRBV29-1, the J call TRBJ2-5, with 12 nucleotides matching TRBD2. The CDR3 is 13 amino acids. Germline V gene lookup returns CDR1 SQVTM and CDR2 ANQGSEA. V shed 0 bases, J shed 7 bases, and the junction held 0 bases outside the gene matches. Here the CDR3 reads CSVEEGLAGTQYF. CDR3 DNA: TGCAGCGTTGAAGAGGGACTAGCGGGGACCCAGTACTTC.

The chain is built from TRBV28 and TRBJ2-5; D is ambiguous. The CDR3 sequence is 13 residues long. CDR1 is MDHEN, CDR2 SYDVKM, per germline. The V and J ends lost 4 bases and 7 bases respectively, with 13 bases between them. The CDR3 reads CASSSQASGTQYF. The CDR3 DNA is TGTGCCAGCAGTTCGCAGGCTTCAGGGACCCAGTACTTC.

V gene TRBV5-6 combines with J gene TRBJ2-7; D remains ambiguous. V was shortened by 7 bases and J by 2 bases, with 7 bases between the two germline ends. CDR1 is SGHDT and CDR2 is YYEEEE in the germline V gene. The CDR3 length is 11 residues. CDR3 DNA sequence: TGTGCCAGCTCTTCTGCCTACGAGCAGTACTTC. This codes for CASSSAYEQYF.

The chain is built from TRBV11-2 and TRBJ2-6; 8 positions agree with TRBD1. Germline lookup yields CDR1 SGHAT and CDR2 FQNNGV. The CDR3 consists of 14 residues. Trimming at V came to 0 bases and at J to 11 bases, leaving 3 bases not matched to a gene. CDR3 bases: TGTGCCAGCAGCTTAGATGGGACAGGCTACGTCCTGACTTTC. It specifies CASSLDGTGYVLTF.

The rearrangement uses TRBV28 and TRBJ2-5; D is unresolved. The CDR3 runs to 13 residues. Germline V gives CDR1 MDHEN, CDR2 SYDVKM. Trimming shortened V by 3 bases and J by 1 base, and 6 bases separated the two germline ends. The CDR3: CASSFRVQETQYF. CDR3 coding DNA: TGTGCCAGCAGTTTCCGGGTCCAAGAGACCCAGTACTTC.

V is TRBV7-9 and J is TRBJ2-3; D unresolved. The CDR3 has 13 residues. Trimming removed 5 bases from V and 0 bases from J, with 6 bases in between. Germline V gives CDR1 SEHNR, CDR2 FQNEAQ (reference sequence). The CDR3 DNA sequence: TGTGCCAGCAGCACACCTAGCACAGATACGCAGTATTTT. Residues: CASSTPSTDTQYF.

CDR3 loop: CSVAAGNYGYTF. The CDR3 coding sequence is TGCAGCGTTGCCGCAGGAAACTATGGCTACACCTTC. The rearrangement links TRBV29-1 to TRBJ1-2; D gene ambiguous. V dropped 4 bases and J dropped 2 bases, with 8 bases sitting between them. CDR3 size: 12 residues. Germline V gives CDR1 SQVTM, CDR2 ANQGSEA.

The CDR3 DNA reads as TGTGCCAGCAGTGAAGCTCCAGGCTCCAATCAGCCCCAGCATTTT. Translating it yields CASSEAPGSNQPQHF. This chain connects TRBV6-1 to TRBJ1-5, with D unclear. The CDR3 is 15 amino acids. Germline CDR1 and CDR2: MNHNS and SASEGT. V dropped 0 bases and J dropped 3 bases, with 9 bases sitting between them.

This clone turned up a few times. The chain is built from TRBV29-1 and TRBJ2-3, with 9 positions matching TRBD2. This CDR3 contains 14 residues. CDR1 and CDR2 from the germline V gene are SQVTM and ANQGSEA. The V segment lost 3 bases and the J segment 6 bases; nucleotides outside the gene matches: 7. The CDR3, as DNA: TGCAGCGTTGACGGTGCGGGGGGGGGCGATACGCAGTATTTT. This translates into CSVDGAGGGDTQYF.

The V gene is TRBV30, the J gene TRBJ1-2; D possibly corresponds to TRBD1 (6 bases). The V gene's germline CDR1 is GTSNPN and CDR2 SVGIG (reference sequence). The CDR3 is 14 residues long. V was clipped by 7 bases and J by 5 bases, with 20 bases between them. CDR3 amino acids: CASIPRGQVYGYTF. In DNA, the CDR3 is TGTGCCTCCATCCCACGGGGGCAGGTTTATGGCTACACCTTC.

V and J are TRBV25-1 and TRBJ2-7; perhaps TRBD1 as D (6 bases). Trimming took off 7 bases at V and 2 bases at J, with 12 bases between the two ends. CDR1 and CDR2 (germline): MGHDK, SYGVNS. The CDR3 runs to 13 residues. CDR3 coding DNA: TGTGCCAGCACCGGCGGACAGACCTACGAGCAGTACTTC. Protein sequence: CASTGGQTYEQYF.

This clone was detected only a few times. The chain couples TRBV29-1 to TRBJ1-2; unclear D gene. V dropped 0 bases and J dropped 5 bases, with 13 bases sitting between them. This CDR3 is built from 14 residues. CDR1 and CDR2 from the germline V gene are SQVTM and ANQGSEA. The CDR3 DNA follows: TGCAGCGTTGAAGACCCGAAGCAGGTTTATGGCTACACCTTC. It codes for CSVEDPKQVYGYTF.

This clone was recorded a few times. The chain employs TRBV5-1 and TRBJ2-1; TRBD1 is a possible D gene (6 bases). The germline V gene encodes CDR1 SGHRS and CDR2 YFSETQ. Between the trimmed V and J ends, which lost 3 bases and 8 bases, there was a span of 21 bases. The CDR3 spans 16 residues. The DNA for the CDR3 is TGCGCCAGCAGCTACGGGACATCACTGGTAACGGATGAGCAGTTCTTC. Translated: CASSYGTSLVTDEQFF.

CDR3 protein: CSVSAGSLNTEAFF. The CDR3 DNA is TGCAGCGTCTCTGCAGGATCCCTGAACACTGAAGCTTTCTTT. The chain has TRBV29-1 and TRBJ1-1, with D hard to call. V was clipped by 6 bases and J by 0 bases, with 14 bases between them. Germline lookup yields CDR1 SQVTM and CDR2 ANQGSEA. This CDR3 is 14 amino acids long.

CDR3 DNA sequence: TGTGCCAGCAGCCCGTGGGACTACCTCTACGAGCAGTACTTC. Amino acids: CASSPWDYLYEQYF. V usage is TRBV11-2 and J usage is TRBJ2-7; 7 bases agree with TRBD2. This CDR3 is 14 amino acids long. Per germline, CDR1 SGHAT and CDR2 FQNNGV. J gave up 3 bases and V 5 bases, and 7 bases lay outside the gene matches.